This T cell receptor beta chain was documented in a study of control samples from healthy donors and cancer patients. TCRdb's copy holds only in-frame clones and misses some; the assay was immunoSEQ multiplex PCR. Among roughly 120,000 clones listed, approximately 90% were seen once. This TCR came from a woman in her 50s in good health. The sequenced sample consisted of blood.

The CDR3 here is CASSLEPGIQETQYF. CDR3 DNA: TGTGCCAGCAGCTTGGAGCCGGGAATCCAAGAGACCCAGTACTTC. V usage is TRBV5-6 and J usage is TRBJ2-5, with D maybe TRBD2 (5 bases). Trimming shortened V by 0 bases and J by 1 base, and 10 bases separated the two germline ends. Germline V CDR1 and CDR2: SGHDT, YYEEEE. This CDR3 is built from 15 residues. Combining the CDR3 with reference TRBV5-6 and TRBJ2-5 gives the whole variable domain DAGVTQSPTHLIKTRGQQVTLRCSPKSGHDTVSWYQQALGQGPQFIFQYYEEEERQRGNFPDRFSGHQFPNYSSELNVNALLLGDSALYLCASSLEPGIQETQYFGPGTRLLVL.